A selection of T cell receptor beta chains follows, all from one sample in a study of T-cell reconstitution after alpha-beta-depleted transplantation in children. TCRdb recomputed calls from the PCR reads with MiXCR, one row per CDR3 protein. The sample lists 200,000 to 300,000 distinct CDR3 sequences; around 25% were seen once. The source was PBMCs, collected before TCRalphabeta/CD19-depleted stem cell transplant. The receptors come from a girl aged 2 to 10 with Fanconi anemia, due to receive a stem cell transplant. CDR3s include the opening cysteine and the closing phenylalanine or tryptophan. The D gene is left open where the match is weak. For some rows the clone size is stated as once, few or many, or as a class when expanded; others skip it.

clone size: many; V gene: TRBV11-2; D gene: NA; J gene: TRBJ2-3; CDR3 length: 15; CDR3 DNA: TGTGCCAGCAGCTTAGACAGGGCCAAGCGGGCGAGTCGGTATTTT; CDR3 protein: CASSLDRAKRASRYF
clone size: NA; V gene: TRBV29-1; D gene: NA; J gene: TRBJ2-5; CDR3 length: 10; CDR3 DNA: TGCAGCGTTCTTGGCGCGACCCAGTACTTC; CDR3 protein: CSVLGATQYF
clone size: NA; V gene: TRBV5-4; D gene: NA; J gene: TRBJ1-1; CDR3 length: 13; CDR3 DNA: TGTGCCAGCAGCTTGCCCGAGCACACTGAAGCTTTCTTT; CDR3 protein: CASSLPEHTEAFF
clone size: NA; V gene: TRBV6-5; D gene: NA; J gene: TRBJ2-2; CDR3 length: 15; CDR3 DNA: TGTGCCAGCAGTTACGGCAGGGGGGGCATCGGGGAGCTGTTTTTT; CDR3 protein: CASSYGRGGIGELFF
clone size: few; V gene: TRBV29-1; D gene: NA; J gene: TRBJ1-4; CDR3 length: 13; CDR3 DNA: TGCAGCGTTGAAGACGGAAGAAATGAAAAACTGTTTTTT; CDR3 protein: CSVEDGRNEKLFF
clone size: many; V gene: TRBV12-3/TRBV12-4; D gene: NA; J gene: TRBJ2-7; CDR3 length: 16; CDR3 DNA: TGTGCCAGCAGTCCCAGGGACAGGAGCGGGGTATACGAGCAGTACTTC; CDR3 protein: CASSPRDRSGVYEQYF
clone size: many; V gene: TRBV29-1; D gene: NA; J gene: TRBJ2-1; CDR3 length: 10; CDR3 DNA: TGCAGCGTTGCCCTGAATGAGCAGTTCTTC; CDR3 protein: CSVALNEQFF
clone size: NA; V gene: TRBV20-1; D gene: TRBD2; J gene: TRBJ2-3; CDR3 length: 19; CDR3 DNA: TGCAGTGCCGACGATGTGGGAGCGGGGGCAGTTTGGAGCACAGATACGCAGTATTTT; CDR3 protein: CSADDVGAGAVWSTDTQYF
clone size: NA; V gene: TRBV5-1; D gene: TRBD1; J gene: TRBJ2-7; CDR3 length: 17; CDR3 DNA: TGCGCCAGCAGCTTCTCCGGGGGACAGGGGGGAACCTACGAGCAGTACTTC; CDR3 protein: CASSFSGGQGGTYEQYF
clone size: NA; V gene: TRBV5-1; D gene: TRBD2; J gene: TRBJ2-7; CDR3 length: 17; CDR3 DNA: TGCGCCAGAAGACTAGCGGGAGGGGCAATTCCCGTCTACGAGCAGTACTTC; CDR3 protein: CARRLAGGAIPVYEQYF
clone size: few; V gene: TRBV4-2; D gene: TRBD1; J gene: TRBJ2-1; CDR3 length: 15; CDR3 DNA: TGTGCCAGCAGCCAAGCGAGACAGGGTTACAATGAGCAGTTCTTC; CDR3 protein: CASSQARQGYNEQFF
clone size: NA; V gene: TRBV20-1; D gene: NA; J gene: TRBJ2-1; CDR3 length: 12; CDR3 DNA: TGCAGTGCTAGTGGTCTTCACAATGAGCAGTTCTTC; CDR3 protein: CSASGLHNEQFF
clone size: many; V gene: TRBV12-3/TRBV12-4; D gene: NA; J gene: TRBJ2-7; CDR3 length: 15; CDR3 DNA: TGTGCCAGCAGCCCCGGGGGCAGTCCGGGCTACGAGCAGTACTTC; CDR3 protein: CASSPGGSPGYEQYF
clone size: NA; V gene: TRBV29-1; D gene: NA; J gene: TRBJ1-1; CDR3 length: 12; CDR3 DNA: TGCAGCGTAGGGACCAGCTATTCTGAAGCTTTCTTT; CDR3 protein: CSVGTSYSEAFF
clone size: few; V gene: TRBV15; D gene: TRBD1; J gene: TRBJ1-2; CDR3 length: 17; CDR3 DNA: TGTGCCACCAGCAGAATTGGGACAGGGGCCCTTAACTATGGCTACACCTTC; CDR3 protein: CATSRIGTGALNYGYTF
clone size: many; V gene: TRBV9; D gene: NA; J gene: TRBJ2-7; CDR3 length: 15; CDR3 DNA: TGTGCCAGCAGCGTAGGGGCACCTTTAACCTACGAGCAGTACTTC; CDR3 protein: CASSVGAPLTYEQYF
clone size: many; V gene: TRBV4-2; D gene: TRBD2; J gene: TRBJ2-5; CDR3 length: 16; CDR3 DNA: TGTGCCAGCAGCCTACAGCTAGCGGGAGAAGATGAGACCCAGTACTTC; CDR3 protein: CASSLQLAGEDETQYF
clone size: NA; V gene: TRBV20-1; D gene: NA; J gene: TRBJ1-6; CDR3 length: 13; CDR3 DNA: TGCAGTGCTAGGGTTGGGGATAATTCACCCCTCCACTTT; CDR3 protein: CSARVGDNSPLHF
clone size: few; V gene: TRBV28; D gene: TRBD2; J gene: TRBJ2-1; CDR3 length: 16; CDR3 DNA: TGTGCCAGCAGTACGAGGACTAGCGGGAGATACAATGAGCAGTTCTTC; CDR3 protein: CASSTRTSGRYNEQFF
clone size: many; V gene: TRBV7-2; D gene: NA; J gene: TRBJ2-5; CDR3 length: 14; CDR3 DNA: TGTGCCAGCAGCCGGGGACGGAGGGGGGAGACCCAGTACTTC; CDR3 protein: CASSRGRRGETQYF
clone size: many; V gene: TRBV3-1; D gene: NA; J gene: TRBJ1-5; CDR3 length: 15; CDR3 DNA: TGTGCCAGCAGCCAGGTGTCTGGCACTAATCAGCCCCAGCATTTT; CDR3 protein: CASSQVSGTNQPQHF
clone size: NA; V gene: TRBV5-5; D gene: TRBD1; J gene: TRBJ2-5; CDR3 length: 16; CDR3 DNA: TGTGCCAGCAGCTTGGGTTGGACAGGGGCTTTGGAGACCCAGTACTTC; CDR3 protein: CASSLGWTGALETQYF
clone size: NA; V gene: TRBV10-1; D gene: NA; J gene: TRBJ2-1; CDR3 length: 15; CDR3 DNA: TGCGCCAGCAGTGACCCGTCCTTTGGATACAATGAGCAGTTCTTC; CDR3 protein: CASSDPSFGYNEQFF
clone size: NA; V gene: TRBV29-1; D gene: NA; J gene: TRBJ2-7; CDR3 length: 13; CDR3 DNA: TGCAGCGTTGAGGGGGTCGGGATGGGGGAGCAGTACTTC; CDR3 protein: CSVEGVGMGEQYF
clone size: many; V gene: TRBV29-1; D gene: NA; J gene: TRBJ1-5; CDR3 length: 15; CDR3 DNA: TGCAGCGTTTCCCAGAGTCCCGATAGCAATCAGCCCCAGCATTTT; CDR3 protein: CSVSQSPDSNQPQHF
clone size: many; V gene: TRBV20-1; D gene: TRBD2; J gene: TRBJ2-1; CDR3 length: 15; CDR3 DNA: TGCAGTGCTGGGGGACTAGCGGGGGATTACAATGAGCAGTTCTTC; CDR3 protein: CSAGGLAGDYNEQFF
clone size: NA; V gene: TRBV6-2/TRBV6-3; D gene: NA; J gene: TRBJ2-7; CDR3 length: 14; CDR3 DNA: TGTGCCAGCAGTTACTCAATAGGTTCCTACGAGCAGTACTTC; CDR3 protein: CASSYSIGSYEQYF
clone size: NA; V gene: TRBV12-3/TRBV12-4; D gene: NA; J gene: TRBJ2-2; CDR3 length: 14; CDR3 DNA: TGTGCCAGCAGTTTAAAACAGGACACCGGGGAGCTGTTTTTT; CDR3 protein: CASSLKQDTGELFF
clone size: many; V gene: TRBV29-1; D gene: TRBD1; J gene: TRBJ1-2; CDR3 length: 12; CDR3 DNA: TGCAGCGTTCCCGGGACAGGGGGTGGCTACACCTTC; CDR3 protein: CSVPGTGGGYTF
clone size: few; V gene: TRBV28; D gene: NA; J gene: TRBJ2-3; CDR3 length: 17; CDR3 DNA: TGTGCCAGCAGTTTAATACTTGGGCTAGGTGTAAGAGATACGCAGTATTTT; CDR3 protein: CASSLILGLGVRDTQYF
clone size: NA; V gene: TRBV27; D gene: TRBD2; J gene: TRBJ2-7; CDR3 length: 16; CDR3 DNA: TGTGCCAGCAGTTATGTTAGGGGACTAGCACTTTTCGAGCAGTACTTC; CDR3 protein: CASSYVRGLALFEQYF
clone size: NA; V gene: TRBV11-2; D gene: TRBD1; J gene: TRBJ2-3; CDR3 length: 16; CDR3 DNA: TGTGCCAGCAGCTTAGATCTCACGGACAGGGGAGATACGCAGTATTTT; CDR3 protein: CASSLDLTDRGDTQYF
clone size: NA; V gene: TRBV15; D gene: NA; J gene: TRBJ2-1; CDR3 length: 14; CDR3 DNA: TGTGCCACCAGCAGAGATCTAGGGGGAGGTGAGCAGTTCTTC; CDR3 protein: CATSRDLGGGEQFF
clone size: NA; V gene: TRBV21-1; D gene: NA; J gene: TRBJ1-5; CDR3 length: 17; CDR3 DNA: TGTGCCAGCAATTTCCCCTATACGGGGGGCGGCAATCAGCCCCAGCATTTT; CDR3 protein: CASNFPYTGGGNQPQHF
clone size: many; V gene: TRBV20-1; D gene: NA; J gene: TRBJ2-3; CDR3 length: 16; CDR3 DNA: TGCAGTGCTATATTACCAAGGGGCACGAGCACAGATACGCAGTATTTT; CDR3 protein: CSAILPRGTSTDTQYF
clone size: NA; V gene: TRBV21-1; D gene: NA; J gene: TRBJ2-3; CDR3 length: 16; CDR3 DNA: TGTGCCAGCAGCAGAGCCCCGGACAGGCCCACAGATACGCAGTATTTT; CDR3 protein: CASSRAPDRPTDTQYF
clone size: NA; V gene: TRBV5-1; D gene: TRBD2; J gene: TRBJ2-1; CDR3 length: 15; CDR3 DNA: TGCGCCAGCAGCTTATCGGGGGGGCTCCTCAATGAGCAGTTCTTC; CDR3 protein: CASSLSGGLLNEQFF